Described below is a single T cell receptor beta chain sequence and its context. Its cognate antigen has yet to be identified. There are no base qualities to consult, and no much larger clone falls within one base. These data are taken from a study of memory CD4+ T cells and cytomegalovirus serostatus (dated by TCRdb to between 2019 and 2020). Regarding the study in general: The cohort comprised 33 healthy Belgian adults, 9 CMV seropositive and some 24 CMV seronegative. The study sequenced CD4+ memory TCRbeta repertoires of a Belgian cohort with known cytomegalovirus serostatus to replicate a published TCR-based CMV serostatus classifier.

A FACSAria II was used to sort memory CD4+ T cells, defined as single viable CD3+CD4+CD8-CD45RO+ cells. CMV serostatus was assessed using a Roche Elecsys assay, by which serum IgG against CMV pp150, pp28, p38 and p52 was detected. After the samples were thawed, total CD4+ T cells were enriched through positive selection using CD4 magnetic microbeads. The samples came from a different study that was designed specifically to examine the CD4+ T cell memory repertoire. Peripheral blood mononuclear cells were isolated and cryopreserved according to standard operating procedures, and serum was stored at -80 degrees C. Staining used CD3-PerCP (BW264/56), CD4-APC (RPA-T4), CD45RO-PE (UCHT1) and CD8-Pacific Orange (3B5) antibodies, with Sytox blue excluding non-viable cells. Points the paper makes about the study in general: For CMV serostatus prediction, a median bootstrapped AUC of roughly 0.94 was reached with the original framework, and a median bootstrapped AUC of roughly 0.9 was reached with a US-trained random forest. The results were interpreted as suggesting that the CMV-associated TCR signature is mostly present in the CD4+ memory repertoire. On the Belgian cohort, the classifier built on the original framework reached a median bootstrapped AUC of around 0.95, with a 95% CI of 0.76-1.00. Among the 150 or so previously reported CMV-associated TCRbeta sequences, 67 showed up in the CD4+ memory repertoires, with each one found in between one and five individuals. Unlike the original study, which covered naive and memory CD4+ and CD8+ populations, the Belgian study sequenced only CD4+CD45RO+ memory cells.

The Quick-DNA Microprep Kit was used to extract genomic DNA from the sorted cells. Amplification of TCRbeta DNA was done with the immunoSEQ hsTCRbeta kit, following the protocol from the manufacturer. An Illumina MiSeq instrument was used to sequence the TCRbeta libraries. The paper's data handling went like this. Removing out-of-frame sequences left some 2.4 million distinct TCRbeta sequences, an average of around 67,000 per individual. Each individual was scored using the number of some 150 previously reported CMV-associated TCRbeta sequences that the individual carried and the total number of productive distinct TCRbeta sequences. A beta-binomial model was reimplemented in Python, and random forests from scikit-learn, run with default parameters, were trained on data from the US cohort. Classifier performance on the Belgian cohort was summarized as median AUC with percentile confidence intervals calculated over 10,000 bootstrap iterations. Sourced from immuneACCESS, this table was stored by TCRdb with only in-frame sequences that have V and J called. A share of the clones is absent; for the studies checked, an unresolved V gene accounts for under half, and the remainder has no known explanation. Clone size and V and J calls were adopted from that table, with D and trimming inferred from the DNA. Across this sample there are tens of thousands of clones, with around 82% seen only once. The ten largest make up about 0.79% of the sample.

CDR1 and CDR2 were assigned from the germline V gene as SGHDT and YYEEEE. The V and J ends are trimmed by 2 bases and 0 bases, leaving 8 bases between them. The CDR3 runs 14 amino acids, cysteine and phenylalanine included. Only the CDR3 portion is preserved as DNA: 42 bases, with reading frame beginning at the first base. Material for sequencing was memory CD4+ T cells from blood. The TCR was taken from an adult in good health and CMV-seronegative. The chain was built from TRBV5-6 and TRBJ1-2; the D gene cannot be named for sure. This receptor carries the CDR3 CASSFSLANYGYTF. The nucleotides are TGTGCCAGCAGCTTTAGCCTAGCTAACTATGGCTACACCTTC.